The 26 T cell receptor beta chains presented below share a single source sample, sequenced in a study of identifying expanded T cells in peripheral blood. Sequenced by immunoSEQ multiplex PCR; TCRdb stores in-frame clones only, minus some. The sample has under 120,000 clones; about 89% are singletons. The specimen was blood. The receptors originated from a person between 18 and 75 years old in good health.

This clone occurred a few times. The rearrangement links TRBV15 to TRBJ1-6; no definite D call. The V end was cut by 1 base, the J end by 6 bases, with 13 bases between. The germline V gene encodes CDR1 LNHNV and CDR2 YYDKDF (reference sequence). The CDR3 runs 16 residues. In nucleotides, the CDR3 is TGTGCCACCAGCAGAGGGCAGGCGGATCTTAATTCACCCCTCCACTTT. Encoded protein: CATSRGQADLNSPLHF.

The rearrangement uses TRBV7-2 and TRBJ1-2, with 10 bases fitting TRBD1. The CDR3 consists of 14 residues. Germline assignment: CDR1 SGHTA and CDR2 FQGNSA. The V segment lost 4 bases and the J segment 7 bases; nucleotides outside the gene matches: 6. CDR3 sequence reads: CASSWRQGAGGYTF. The DNA of the CDR3 is TGTGCCAGCAGCTGGAGACAGGGGGCAGGTGGCTACACCTTC.

The rearrangement links TRBV5-5 to TRBJ2-3; 7 bases agree with TRBD2. Germline V gene lookup returns CDR1 SGHKS and CDR2 YYEKEE (reference sequence). V shed 5 bases, J shed 0 bases, and the junction held 9 bases outside the gene matches. This CDR3 contains 16 residues. In DNA form, the CDR3 reads TGTGCCAGCAGAACCCGGACTAGTGGGAGCACAGATACGCAGTATTTT. Translation gives CASRTRTSGSTDTQYF.

The chain combines TRBV11-2 with TRBJ2-3; D not resolved. Trimming removed 5 bases from V and 2 bases from J, with 2 bases in between. The CDR3 covers 11 residues. The germline V gene encodes CDR1 SGHAT and CDR2 FQNNGV. The CDR3 DNA follows: TGTGCCAGCAGCATCACAGATACGCAGTATTTT. It specifies CASSITDTQYF.

The chain recombines TRBV5-1 with TRBJ2-2; D possibly corresponds to TRBD1 (6 bases). The germline V gene has CDR1 SGHRS and CDR2 YFSETQ. This CDR3 is built from 16 residues. Trimming shortened V by 4 bases and J by 4 bases, and 17 bases separated the two germline ends. The CDR3 DNA is TGCGCCAGCAGCCCAGGGGTCTCGCCCTTCACCGGGGAGCTGTTTTTT. Protein sequence: CASSPGVSPFTGELFF.

This clone has a handful of counts. J is TRBJ1-2 and V is TRBV7-2; maybe TRBD1 (5 bases). From germline, CDR1 is SGHTA and CDR2 FQGNSA. V was pared by 5 bases and J by 7 bases, with 17 bases between. CDR3 length: 14 amino acids. The CDR3 sequence is CASSGIGERGGYTF. CDR3 nucleotide sequence: TGTGCCAGCAGCGGTATTGGGGAAAGGGGTGGCTACACCTTC.

The chain uses TRBV7-2 and TRBJ1-2, with 8 bases lining up with TRBD1. Germline V gene data show CDR1 as SGHTA and CDR2 as FQGNSA. The CDR3 contains 13 residues. V lost 5 bases and J lost 4; bases outside the gene matches: 3. The CDR3 protein is CASSEDRAYGYTF. The CDR3 DNA reads as TGTGCCAGCAGCGAGGACAGGGCCTATGGCTACACCTTC.

In this sample, this clone turned up once. The chain recombines TRBV4-2 with TRBJ2-7, with 7 bases lining up with TRBD1. V gave up 5 bases and J gave up 0 bases; unmatched junction bases: 4. In germline, CDR1 is LGHNA, CDR2 YNFKEQ. The CDR3 contains 14 residues. CDR3 sequence: CASSGRDSSYEQYF. For the CDR3, the DNA is TGTGCCAGCAGCGGCCGGGACAGCTCCTACGAGCAGTACTTC.

The rearrangement links TRBV15 to TRBJ2-5; D is unclear. The CDR3 spans 13 residues. The V gene's germline CDR1 is LNHNV and CDR2 YYDKDF (reference sequence). V was cut by 4 bases and J by 7 bases, with 13 bases left in between. The chain's CDR3 is CATSTQQMGTQYF. The CDR3 DNA follows: TGTGCCACCAGCACCCAGCAAATGGGGACCCAGTACTTC. Looking up the rest from reference TRBV15 and TRBJ2-5 gives the full variable domain: DAMVIQNPRYQVTQFGKPVTLSCSQTLNHNVMYWYQQKSSQAPKLLFHYYDKDFNNEADTPDNFQSRRPNTSFCFLDIRSPGLGDTAMYLCATSTQQMGTQYFGPGTRLLVL.

J is TRBJ1-6 and V is TRBV6-6, with a weak D call TRBD1 (6 bases). V shed 7 bases and J shed 4 bases, with 8 bases lying between them. Germline V gives CDR1 MNHNY, CDR2 SVGAGI (reference sequence). The CDR3 sequence is 13 residues long. The CDR3 bases are TGTGCCAGCACGAGGGGGTATAATTCACCCCTCCACTTT. This sequence encodes CASTRGYNSPLHF.

The sample holds one count of this clone. This chain joins TRBV11-1 and TRBJ2-7, with TRBD2 matching over 9 bases. This CDR3 has 16 amino acids. The V segment lost 3 bases and the J segment 5 bases; nucleotides outside the gene matches: 11. Per germline, CDR1 SGHAT and CDR2 FQDESV (reference sequence). CDR3 amino acids: CASSLGLAGAGDEQYF. CDR3 in DNA: TGTGCCAGCAGCTTGGGACTAGCAGGCGCGGGGGACGAGCAGTACTTC.

The chain has TRBV6-4 and TRBJ1-1; possible D gene TRBD1, 5 bases. The V end lost 3 bases, the J end lost 4 bases, and 15 bases lay between the germline ends. This CDR3 is built from 15 residues. The germline CDR1 and CDR2 sequences are MRHNA and SNTAGT. In DNA, the CDR3 is TGTGCCAGCAGTGAGCCCTCTATAAGGGGCACTGAAGCTTTCTTT. It encodes CASSEPSIRGTEAFF.

The rearrangement uses TRBV6-5 and TRBJ2-2; D call uncertain. CDR3 length equals 12 residues. Germline CDR1 and CDR2: MNHEY and SVGAGI. The ends were cut back, 2 bases at V and 5 bases at J, with 3 bases in the middle. This CDR3 is CASSYRTGELFF. CDR3 nucleotide sequence: TGTGCCAGCAGTTACCGGACCGGGGAGCTGTTTTTT.

A few counts support this clone. This sequence joins TRBV7-9 and TRBJ2-2; 8 bases align to TRBD1. With 5 bases clipped from V and 5 bases from J, the junction kept 7 bases outside the gene matches. The CDR3 runs to 15 residues. The V gene's germline CDR1 is SEHNR and CDR2 FQNEAQ (reference sequence). The CDR3 nucleotides are TGTGCCAGCAGCGTAGGACAGGGCGATACCGGGGAGCTGTTTTTT. Translating gives CASSVGQGDTGELFF. The full variable domain, its missing parts supplied by reference TRBV7-9 and TRBJ2-2, is DTGVSQNPRHKITKRGQNVTFRCDPISEHNRLYWYRQTLGQGPEFLTYFQNEAQLEKSRLLSDRFSAERPKGSFSTLEIQRTEQGDSAMYLCASSVGQGDTGELFFGEGSRLTVL.

The chain uses TRBV5-6 and TRBJ2-7; 8 bases map to TRBD1. V shed 7 bases and J 5 bases; nucleotides not matched to a gene: 14. Germline V gene sequence: CDR1 SGHDT, CDR2 YYEEEE. The CDR3 is made up of 15 amino acids. In nucleotides, the CDR3 is TGTGCCAGCGCCCGCCGGGCGGGACAGGACCACGAGCAGTACTTC. It yields the protein CASARRAGQDHEQYF.

The rearrangement links TRBV28 to TRBJ2-7, with D uncertain. Trimming removed 2 bases from V and 2 bases from J, with 7 bases in between. The CDR3 has 13 residues. Germline-derived CDR1 and CDR2 are MDHEN and SYDVKM. The chain's CDR3 is CASSLGRTYEQYF. The CDR3 coding sequence is TGTGCCAGCAGTTTAGGACGGACCTACGAGCAGTACTTC. Using reference TRBV28 and TRBJ2-7 for the parts outside the CDR3, the full variable domain is DVKVTQSSRYLVKRTGEKVFLECVQDMDHENMFWYRQDPGLGLRLIYFSYDVKMKEKGDIPEGYSVSREKKERFSLILESASTNQTSMYLCASSLGRTYEQYFGPGTRLTVT.

The rearrangement uses TRBV4-3 and TRBJ1-3; D gene ambiguous. Trimming removed 1 base from V and 4 bases from J, with 8 bases in between. This CDR3 has 14 amino acids. CDR1 and CDR2 (germline): LGHNA, YSLEER. CDR3 sequence: CASSQVTAGNTIYF. The CDR3 region has the DNA TGCGCCAGCAGCCAAGTCACTGCCGGAAACACCATATATTTT.

This chain links TRBV19 with TRBJ2-1; 7 nucleotides line up with TRBD1. The CDR3 has 14 residues. Germline CDR1 and CDR2: LNHDA and SQIVND (reference sequence). V trimming: 3 bases; J trimming: 5 bases; junction bases outside the gene matches: 4. This CDR3 is CASSIWDSDNEQFF. CDR3 bases: TGTGCCAGTAGTATTTGGGACAGTGACAATGAGCAGTTCTTC.

This chain links TRBV5-1 with TRBJ1-1, with 7 bases identical to TRBD1. The CDR3 sequence is 18 residues long. The V gene end was trimmed by 4 bases and the J gene end by 2 bases; junction bases not matched to a gene: 17. Looked up from germline, CDR1 is SGHRS and CDR2 is YFSETQ. The CDR3: CASSKSRGFYQRNTEAFF. DNA of the CDR3: TGCGCCAGCAGCAAATCCAGGGGGTTCTACCAACGCAACACTGAAGCTTTCTTT.

The chain is built from TRBV6-5 and TRBJ2-5; D is perhaps TRBD1 (5 bases). This CDR3 spans 14 amino acids. V lost 6 bases and J lost 7, with 18 bases in between. Germline V lookup: CDR1 MNHEY, CDR2 SVGAGI. The chain's CDR3 is CASSPRVSRRTQYF. The DNA of the CDR3 is TGTGCCAGCAGCCCCAGGGTTTCAAGACGGACCCAGTACTTC.

This sequence joins TRBV5-5 and TRBJ2-7; 7 bases are shared with TRBD2. The germline V gene encodes CDR1 SGHKS and CDR2 YYEKEE (reference sequence). CDR3 length: 13 amino acids. Losses at the gene ends were 4 bases for V and 3 bases for J; bases not matched to a gene: 4. CDR3 sequence (DNA): TGTGCCAGCAGCCCCGGGACTAACTACGAGCAGTACTTC. This sequence encodes CASSPGTNYEQYF.

V usage is TRBV5-6 and J usage is TRBJ2-7; D possibly corresponds to TRBD1 (6 bases). This CDR3 spans 14 amino acids. The ends were cut back, 2 bases at V and 2 bases at J, with 11 bases in the middle. Per germline, CDR1 SGHDT and CDR2 YYEEEE. CDR3 nucleotide sequence: TGTGCCAGCAGCTTCCAGGGGACCCCCTACGAGCAGTACTTC. It encodes CASSFQGTPYEQYF.

The CDR3 region is CASSPSTALGNTIYF. The CDR3 DNA sequence: TGCGCCAGCAGCCCATCGACGGCGTTGGGAAACACCATATATTTT. J is TRBJ1-3 and V is TRBV4-3; D gene ambiguous. Deletions cut 4 bases from V and 4 bases from J, with 14 bases between. Germline V lookup: CDR1 LGHNA, CDR2 YSLEER. The CDR3 spans 15 residues.

The chain has TRBV2 and TRBJ1-5, with TRBD1 identical over 7 bases. This CDR3 is 15 amino acids long. Germline assignment: CDR1 SNHLY and CDR2 FYNNEI. J lost 5 bases, V lost 6 bases, and 10 bases had no gene match. The chain's CDR3 is CASSPDRVNHQPQHF. The CDR3, as DNA: TGTGCCAGCAGCCCTGACAGGGTCAACCATCAGCCCCAGCATTTT. The variable domain in full, with the rest retrieved from reference TRBV2 and TRBJ1-5, is EPEVTQTPSHQVTQMGQEVILRCVPISNHLYFYWYRQILGQKVEFLVSFYNNEISEKSEIFDDQFSVERPDGSNFTLKIRSTKLEDSAMYFCASSPDRVNHQPQHFGDGTRLSIL.

This chain links TRBV6-6 with TRBJ1-3; TRBD1 aligns across 8 bases. The junction had 4 bases not matched to a gene; V was cut back by 0 bases and J by 3 bases. The CDR3 contains 16 residues. The germline CDR1 and CDR2 sequences are MNHNY and SVGAGI (reference sequence). Here the CDR3 DNA reads TGTGCCAGCAGTTACTCGCCAGGGGGCGGTGGAAACACCATATATTTT. This encodes CASSYSPGGGGNTIYF.

The J gene is TRBJ2-2, the V gene TRBV11-2; D is perhaps TRBD1 (5 bases). Per the germline V gene, CDR1 is SGHAT and CDR2 is FQNNGV. V was clipped by 5 bases and J by 8 bases, with 18 bases between them. The CDR3 totals 15 residues. CDR3 nucleotides: TGTGCCAGCAGCACCCGCTTGGCAGGGAAAGGGGAGCTGTTTTTT. Encoded protein: CASSTRLAGKGELFF.